This entry lists 32 T cell receptor beta chains sequenced from one sample in a study of CD8 T cells in Susac syndrome. Random-hexamer reverse transcription was applied to roughly 0.5 to 1 ug RNA. TCRdb itself ran the immunoSEQ multiplex PCR reads through MiXCR, one entry per CDR3 protein. The sample consists of 150,000 to 160,000 distinct CDR3 sequences, about 95% of them appearing once. The material sequenced was CD4+ T cells from PBMCs. The receptors originated from a human donor with Susac syndrome.

This clonotype was found once. The J gene is TRBJ2-5, the V gene TRBV7-3; no definite D call. With 0 bases removed from V and 2 bases from J, the gap between germline ends came to 7 bases. This CDR3 spans 14 amino acids. From germline, CDR1 is SGHTA and CDR2 FQGTGA. Here the CDR3 DNA reads TGTGCCAGCAGCTTAACTGGCAGTCAAGAGACCCAGTACTTC. Translated: CASSLTGSQETQYF. Using reference TRBV7-3 and TRBJ2-5 for the parts outside the CDR3, the full variable domain is GAGVSQTPSNKVTEKGKYVELRCDPISGHTALYWYRQSLGQGPEFLIYFQGTGAADDSGLPNDRFFAVRPEGSVSTLKIQRTERGDSAVYLCASSLTGSQETQYFGPGTRLLVL.

J is TRBJ2-7 and V is TRBV3-1; TRBD1 might be the D (7 bases). This CDR3 region has 14 residues. The germline gives CDR1 LGHDT, CDR2 YNNKEL (reference sequence). V was cut by 4 bases and J by 4 bases, with 14 bases left in between. The CDR3: CASSRQGGGYEQYF. Written as DNA, the CDR3 is TGTGCCAGCAGCCGACAGGGTGGGGGGTACGAGCAGTACTTC.

The V and J genes are TRBV6-1 and TRBJ1-5, with 11 bases identical to TRBD1. The ends lost 6 bases at V and 5 bases at J; junction bases unmatched: 6. Per germline, CDR1 MNHNS and CDR2 SASEGT. CDR3 size: 15 residues. The CDR3 DNA follows: TGTGCCAGCAGCTGGACAGGGGGCTTGGATCAGCCCCAGCATTTT. It is translated as CASSWTGGLDQPQHF.

The rearrangement joins TRBV12-3 or TRBV12-4 to TRBJ2-5; no firm D call. Trimming took off 5 bases at V and 2 bases at J, with 12 bases between the two ends. The CDR3 spans 14 residues. CDR3 in DNA: TGTGCCAGCAGTCCTCCGAGGATACAAGAGACCCAGTACTTC. Residues: CASSPPRIQETQYF.

Comment on this clonotype: The junction shows a germline mismatch at one end, possibly a read error. The rearrangement joins TRBV11-2 to TRBJ2-3, with D unclear. The germline V gene encodes CDR1 SGHAT and CDR2 FQNNGV. This CDR3 is 15 amino acids long. CDR3 DNA sequence: TGTGCCAGCAGCGTAGAGAGGAGCGTCGGAGATACGCAGTATTTT. Amino acid sequence: CASSVERSVGDTQYF.

V gene TRBV29-1 combines with J gene TRBJ1-1; D ambiguous. The CDR3 spans 10 residues. CDR1 and CDR2 from the germline V gene are SQVTM and ANQGSEA. CDR3 amino acids: CGAENTEAFF. The CDR3, as DNA: TGCGGAGCCGAGAACACTGAAGCTTTCTTT. The full variable domain, with the rest looked up from reference TRBV29-1 and TRBJ1-1, is SAVISQKPSRDICQRGTSLTIQCQVDSQVTMMFWYRQQPGQSLTLIATANQGSEATYESGFVIDKFPISRPNLTFSTLTVSNMSPEDSSIYLCGAENTEAFFGQGTRLTVV.

CDR3 nucleotide sequence: TGCAGTGCTAGCCGACTAACTCGGGAGACCCAGTACTTC. Its translation: CSASRLTRETQYF. The V call is TRBV20-1, the J call TRBJ2-5; perhaps TRBD2 as D (5 bases). Trimming shortened V by 3 bases and J by 5 bases, and 13 bases separated the two germline ends. Germline V gene lookup returns CDR1 DFQATT and CDR2 SNEGSKA (reference sequence). This CDR3 comprises 13 residues.

The V call is TRBV27, the J call TRBJ2-7, with D perhaps assigned TRBD1 or TRBD2 (5 bases each). Germline CDR1 MNHEY, CDR2 SMNVEV (reference sequence). V was cut by 5 bases and J by 2 bases, with 19 bases left in between. The CDR3 runs to 16 residues. CDR3 in amino acids: CASSRTGTSLAYEQYF. CDR3 nucleotides: TGTGCCAGCAGTCGCACCGGGACGTCCTTGGCCTACGAGCAGTACTTC.

The J gene is TRBJ2-7, the V gene TRBV29-1, with no clear D. Trimming cost V 1 base and J 1 base, with 8 bases left between them. CDR3 length equals 13 residues. Germline loops: CDR1 SQVTM, CDR2 ANQGSEA. In DNA form, the CDR3 reads TGCAGCGTTGAAGGGCATTCTTCCTACGAGCAGTACTTC. Amino acid sequence: CSVEGHSSYEQYF.

The chain links TRBV30 to TRBJ2-1, with TRBD2 as a possible D gene (5 bases). There are 13 residues in the CDR3. V lost 4 bases, J lost 8 bases, and 15 bases lay in between. Looked up from germline, CDR1 is GTSNPN and CDR2 is SVGIG (reference sequence). The CDR3 DNA reads as TGTGCCTGGAAAGGAGGTAGGACCCATGAGCAGTTCTTC. This translates into CAWKGGRTHEQFF.

The V call is TRBV5-1, the J call TRBJ2-1; tentative D call: TRBD2 (5 bases). V was shortened by 0 bases and J by 5 bases, with 21 bases between the two germline ends. CDR1 and CDR2 (germline): SGHRS, YFSETQ. This CDR3 has 18 amino acids. CDR3 bases: TGCGCCAGCAGCTTGGGGTATCAAAGGAATCGGGGTAACAATGAGCAGTTCTTC. This encodes CASSLGYQRNRGNNEQFF.

The CDR3 sequence is CASSRSIDYGYTF. Written as DNA, the CDR3 is TGTGCCAGCAGCCGAAGTATCGACTATGGCTACACCTTC. The V call is TRBV3-1, the J call TRBJ1-2; D uncertain. The V end was cut by 4 bases, the J end by 3 bases, with 9 bases between. Germline loops: CDR1 LGHDT, CDR2 YNNKEL (reference sequence). The CDR3 runs 13 residues. Variable domain in full (rest from reference TRBV3-1 and TRBJ1-2): DTAVSQTPKYLVTQMGNDKSIKCEQNLGHDTMYWYKQDSKKFLKIMFSYNNKELIINETVPNRFSPKSPDKAHLNLHINSLELGDSAVYFCASSRSIDYGYTFGSGTRLTVV.

CDR3 DNA: TGTGCCAGCAGCACTCAACAGGGGAATGAGCAGTTCTTC. Amino acids: CASSTQQGNEQFF. V and J are TRBV11-3 and TRBJ2-1; TRBD1 matches 7 bases. The germline gives CDR1 SGHNT, CDR2 YENEEA. V lost 5 bases to trimming and J lost 7 bases; unmatched junction nucleotides: 5. The length of the CDR3 is 13 residues. The whole variable domain, filled in from reference TRBV11-3 and TRBJ2-1, reads EAGVVQSPRYKIIEKKQPVAFWCNPISGHNTLYWYLQNLGQGPELLIRYENEEAVDDSQLPKDRFSAERLKGVDSTLKIQPAELGDSAVYLCASSTQQGNEQFFGPGTRLTVL.

V usage is TRBV5-6 and J usage is TRBJ2-1, with no clear D. V was cut by 4 bases and J by 12 bases, with 14 bases left in between. CDR1 SGHDT and CDR2 YYEEEE come from the germline V gene. This CDR3 is built from 12 residues. DNA of the CDR3: TGTGCCAGCAGCCCCCTCTCCTCGCTGCAGTTCTTC. It codes for CASSPLSSLQFF.

The chain uses TRBV9 and TRBJ1-4; D is undetermined. V was pared by 2 bases and J by 8 bases, with 4 bases between. Germline V CDR1 and CDR2: SGDLS, YYNGEE. This CDR3 region has 11 residues. The DNA of the CDR3 is TGTGCCAGCAGCGTGGAGGAAAAACTGTTTTTT. Protein product: CASSVEEKLFF.

This chain links TRBV11-2 with TRBJ1-2, with D maybe TRBD1 (5 bases). V shed 0 bases and J shed 0 bases, with 17 bases lying between them. CDR1 SGHAT and CDR2 FQNNGV come from the germline V gene. The CDR3 is made up of 18 amino acids. The CDR3 region has the DNA TGTGCCAGCAGCTTAGAGTGGGCTCCGGGACTCCCTAACTATGGCTACACCTTC. Translation gives CASSLEWAPGLPNYGYTF. The full variable domain, with the rest looked up from reference TRBV11-2 and TRBJ1-2, is EAGVAQSPRYKIIEKRQSVAFWCNPISGHATLYWYQQILGQGPKLLIQFQNNGVVDDSQLPKDRFSAERLKGVDSTLKIQPAKLEDSAVYLCASSLEWAPGLPNYGYTFGSGTRLTVV.

The chain has TRBV29-1 and TRBJ1-2; tentatively, D is TRBD1 (5 bases). V was shortened by 6 bases and J by 9 bases, with 20 bases between the two germline ends. The CDR3 extends over 13 amino acids. Looked up from germline, CDR1 is SQVTM and CDR2 is ANQGSEA. The CDR3 is CSVETGTSYSYTF. CDR3 coding DNA: TGCAGCGTCGAAACCGGGACCAGTTACAGCTACACCTTC.

This clonotype was recorded once. The chain carries TRBV20-1 and TRBJ2-7; D is unclear. Germline values: CDR1 DFQATT, CDR2 SNEGSKA (reference sequence). The CDR3 runs 15 residues. The V end lost 2 bases, the J end lost 1 base, and 15 bases lay between the germline ends. The CDR3: CSARTAGTASYEQYF. The CDR3 bases are TGCAGTGCTAGAACAGCAGGCACGGCTTCCTACGAGCAGTACTTC.

V usage is TRBV20-1 and J usage is TRBJ1-2, with D possibly matching TRBD1 (6 bases). The germline CDR1 and CDR2 sequences are DFQATT and SNEGSKA (reference sequence). This CDR3 spans 12 amino acids. With 6 bases removed from V and 8 bases from J, the gap between germline ends came to 16 bases. The CDR3 nucleotides read TGCAGTGCCCAGATGGGGGCGAAAGGCTACACCTTC. Its protein product is CSAQMGAKGYTF.

The chain uses TRBV5-4 and TRBJ2-3; perhaps D is TRBD1 or TRBD2 (5 bases each). Germline values: CDR1 SGHNT, CDR2 YYREEE (reference sequence). There are 16 residues in the CDR3. Trimming stripped 2 bases from V and 4 bases from J, with 17 bases between. The CDR3 loop reads CASSLPGIQGADTQYF. The CDR3 bases are TGTGCCAGCAGCTTACCCGGGATCCAAGGGGCAGATACGCAGTATTTT.

The V call is TRBV27, the J call TRBJ1-1, with D unclear. Germline V CDR1 and CDR2: MNHEY, SMNVEV (reference sequence). The CDR3 length is 13 residues. Trimming shortened V by 3 bases and J by 3 bases, and 8 bases separated the two germline ends. The CDR3 DNA follows: TGTGCCAGCAGTTTCTACAGAGACACTGAAGCTTTCTTT. Encoded protein: CASSFYRDTEAFF.

This clonotype was found once. The chain joins TRBV1 to TRBJ2-7; the D segment call TRBD1 is taken from the table without a DNA check. TRBV1 is a pseudogene locus. The CDR3 consists of 15 residues. The CDR3 here is CTSSRSTDLGSEQYF. DNA of the CDR3: TGCACCAGCAGCCGATCGACAGATCTGGGGTCCGAGCAGTACTTC.

In its sample, this clonotype was seen once. This rearrangement joins TRBV5-1 to TRBJ2-3; no clear D gene. There are 14 residues in the CDR3. The V end lost 3 bases, the J end lost 4 bases, and 12 bases lay between the germline ends. Germline V lookup: CDR1 SGHRS, CDR2 YFSETQ. The CDR3 DNA sequence: TGCGCCAGCAGCTCCCCTGAAGGCTCAGATACGCAGTATTTT. Protein: CASSSPEGSDTQYF. Based on the CDR3 plus reference TRBV5-1 and TRBJ2-3, the full variable domain is KAGVTQTPRYLIKTRGQQVTLSCSPISGHRSVSWYQQTPGQGLQFLFEYFSETQRNKGNFPGRFSGRQFSNSRSEMNVSTLELGDSALYLCASSSPEGSDTQYFGPGTRLTVL.

The rearrangement links TRBV6-2 or TRBV6-3 to TRBJ2-5, with D possibly being TRBD1 or TRBD2 (5 bases each). Trimming pared 5 bases from V and 2 bases from J, leaving 21 bases between. The length of the CDR3 is 17 residues. Germline V gene sequence: CDR1 MNHEY, CDR2 SVGEGT. The CDR3 region has the DNA TGTGCCAGCAGTCAGCTCTCAGGGACGAGGACTCAAGAGACCCAGTACTTC. Translating gives CASSQLSGTRTQETQYF.

CDR3: CASSSGLLTDTQYF. CDR3 nucleotides: TGTGCCAGCAGTTCCGGACTCCTCACAGATACGCAGTATTTT. This chain uses TRBV12-3 or TRBV12-4 with TRBJ2-3; a possible D gene is TRBD2 (5 bases). The V and J ends lost 4 bases and 2 bases respectively, with 10 bases between them. The CDR3 runs 14 residues.

V gene TRBV10-3 combines with J gene TRBJ1-1; TRBD1 matches 9 bases. V was pared by 10 bases and J by 5 bases, with 8 bases of the junction left unmatched. The CDR3 has 13 residues. From germline, CDR1 is ENHRY and CDR2 SYGVKD. The CDR3 spells CASRDRDATEAFF. The CDR3 nucleotides are TGTGCCAGCCGGGACAGGGATGCAACTGAAGCTTTCTTT.

The rearrangement joins TRBV15 to TRBJ2-5; D may be TRBD1 (5 bases). The V end lost 4 bases, the J end lost 0 bases, and 9 bases lay between the germline ends. The germline V gene has CDR1 LNHNV and CDR2 YYDKDF (reference sequence). This CDR3 is built from 14 residues. CDR3 in amino acids: CATSKRGYQETQYF. Here the CDR3 DNA reads TGTGCCACCAGCAAAAGGGGATACCAAGAGACCCAGTACTTC.

This chain connects TRBV5-1 to TRBJ2-7, with a possible D match to TRBD2 (5 bases). The CDR3 sequence is 14 residues long. CDR1 and CDR2 (germline): SGHRS, YFSETQ. Trimming shortened V by 0 bases and J by 4 bases, and 11 bases separated the two germline ends. CDR3 in DNA: TGCGCCAGCAGCTTGGAGGGCAGGAGGTACGAGCAGTACTTC. Amino acids: CASSLEGRRYEQYF.

The chain is built from TRBV7-2 and TRBJ2-5, with D maybe TRBD1 (6 bases). The germline V gene has CDR1 SGHTA and CDR2 FQGNSA. The CDR3 loop spans 14 amino acids. Trimming cost V 5 bases and J 4 bases, with 14 bases left between them. The CDR3 coding sequence is TGTGCCAGCAGCCCTCTAAGGGGGAGAGAGACCCAGTACTTC. As protein: CASSPLRGRETQYF.

The CDR3 sequence is CASSIMDSGQSFYEQYF. CDR3 DNA: TGTGCCAGTAGTATAATGGATAGCGGCCAGTCCTTCTACGAGCAGTACTTC. The rearrangement links TRBV19 to TRBJ2-7, with a tentative D call TRBD2 (6 bases). From germline, CDR1 is LNHDA and CDR2 SQIVND (reference sequence). The V and J ends lost 2 bases and 3 bases respectively, with 20 bases between them. CDR3 length: 17 amino acids.

This chain joins TRBV12-3 or TRBV12-4 and TRBJ1-6; D uncertain. V shed 5 bases and J shed 9 bases, with 8 bases lying between them. The length of the CDR3 is 12 residues. CDR3 protein: CASSLPGSPLHF. In nucleotides, the CDR3 is TGTGCCAGCAGTCTCCCGGGTTCACCCCTCCACTTT.

The chain has TRBV6-2 or TRBV6-3 and TRBJ2-1; 7 bases map to TRBD2. Germline values: CDR1 MNHEY, CDR2 SVGEGT. The CDR3 runs to 11 residues. The V and J ends lost 8 bases and 9 bases, in that order; junction bases with no gene match: 4. CDR3 amino acids: CASGIAGEQFF. The CDR3 bases are TGTGCCAGCGGAATAGCGGGTGAGCAGTTCTTC.